This TCR beta chain derives from a study of blood T cell repertoires in COVID-19 (dated by TCRdb to the early 2020s). Some background on the complete study: Samples from collaborators originated in the United States, Italy and Spain and spanned both the acute and convalescent phases of COVID-19. Deeply sampled blood TCRbeta repertoires from subjects exposed to, actively infected with, or recovered from COVID-19 were included in the dataset. A freely available public database, intended as a resource for researchers studying the immune response to SARS-CoV-2, is where the repertoires were released. The material from the prospective study consisted of cDNA or gDNA derived from T cells, B-cell-depleted T cells, or PBMCs. Where available, HLA class I and class II types were obtained from metadata supplied by the sample provider rather than from assay-based typing. Sample metadata almost always included a de-identified subject ID, COVID-19 status, age in years and sex. Samples came from the ongoing ImmuneRACE study (first 160 participants) plus 1,254 subjects from 6 global collaborators.

Trimming takes 7 bases from V and 1 base from J, and the germline ends sit 15 bases apart. The germline V gene (reference sequence) sets CDR1 to MNHEY and CDR2 to SMNVEV. Its CDR3 holds 15 amino acids, cysteine through phenylalanine. The read is trimmed to its CDR3 DNA, 45 bases read in frame from base 1. TCRbeta CDR3 regions were amplified from genomic DNA using the immunoSEQ Assay, a bias-controlled multiplex PCR. In the original analysis: Within the assay, amplification of reference gene primers was used to estimate how many nucleated cells each sample contained. Sequence reads were collapsed and filtered to measure the absolute abundance of every unique TCRbeta CDR3 rearrangement. For each sample, productive Simpson clonality was calculated as the square root of Simpson's diversity index over productive rearrangements. The table was pulled from immuneACCESS by TCRdb, which kept in-frame rearrangements only. Such tables lose some clones; where checked, under half of the loss comes from unresolved V genes, and the rest has no known cause. V, J and clone size reflect that table, while D and trimming were determined from the DNA. The sample yields 65,000 to 75,000 clones; 80% to 90% were counted once. The top ten hold approximately 5% of the sample.

On this clone: Its antigen is still unknown. Qualities for individual bases were not recorded, and no much larger clone is one base off.

Study-wide conclusions, independent of this receptor: The quantity of clinical and demographic metadata differed by source and by participant and was supplied without curation.

Each collaborating institution followed its own protocols to collect whole blood in K2EDTA tubes. For TCRbeta analysis, collaborators shipped samples in one of three forms: frozen whole blood, isolated PBMCs, or DNA extracted from either of those sample types. Sequenced input: peripheral blood. The receptor's source is a woman between 50 and 59 years old with active COVID-19. The chain employs TRBV27 and TRBJ2-3, with TRBD2 tentatively as D gene (6 bases match). The CDR3 amino acid sequence is: CASTPPGLGTDTQYF. The DNA sequence is as follows: TGTGCCAGCACCCCCCCGGGACTGGGCACAGATACGCAGTATTTT.